The rows below give T cell receptor beta chains drawn from one sample of a study of TIL therapy for anti-PD-1-resistant metastatic lung cancer. Repertoires were generated with immunoSEQ multiplex PCR, while TCRdb's copy carries only in-frame clones and drops some. The data contain tens of thousands of clones, around 86% of them singletons. The sample here was blood, taken at baseline. The source is a person between 25 and 79 years old with non-small cell lung cancer. The CDR3 runs from the conserved cysteine through the conserved F or W. The D gene is left open where the match is weak. For some rows the clone size is stated as once, few or many, or as a class when expanded; others skip it.

D	size	V	J	CDR3	DNA
NA	NA	TRBV5-1	TRBJ1-4	CASSPLGGGGDEKLFF	TGCGCCAGCAGCCCCTTAGGCGGGGGCGGAGATGAAAAACTGTTTTTT
TRBD2	NA	TRBV5-1	TRBJ2-3	CASSWVTSAADTQYF	TGCGCCAGCAGCTGGGTGACTAGCGCCGCAGATACGCAGTATTTT
NA	NA	TRBV18	TRBJ1-4	CASSPGQGHEKLFF	TGTGCCAGCTCACCAGGTCAGGGACATGAAAAACTGTTTTTT
NA	NA	TRBV2	TRBJ2-7	CASSEANSYEQYF	TGTGCCAGCAGTGAAGCGAACTCCTACGAGCAGTACTTC
NA	NA	TRBV7-3	TRBJ2-1	CASSLTAIGGRSSYNEQFF	TGTGCCAGCAGCTTAACCGCCATTGGGGGCAGGAGCTCCTACAATGAGCAGTTCTTC
TRBD1	few	TRBV5-1	TRBJ1-3	CASSKTGVGNTIYF	TGCGCCAGCAGCAAGACAGGGGTTGGAAACACCATATATTTT
TRBD1	NA	TRBV6-6	TRBJ2-2	CASFRGQLGGELFF	TGTGCCAGCTTCCGGGGACAGCTAGGCGGGGAGCTGTTTTTT
NA	NA	TRBV4-1	TRBJ1-5	CASSQNWGQPQHF	TGCGCCAGCAGCCAAAATTGGGGACAGCCCCAGCATTTT
TRBD1	NA	TRBV6-6	TRBJ1-1	CASSGQGATEAFF	TGTGCCAGCAGTGGACAGGGGGCTACTGAAGCTTTCTTT
TRBD1	NA	TRBV9	TRBJ1-2	CASSAVIGTGGAANYGYTF	TGTGCCAGCAGCGCGGTGATAGGGACAGGGGGCGCAGCTAACTATGGCTACACCTTC
NA	NA	TRBV5-6	TRBJ2-7	CASSLKGGGVEQYF	TGTGCCAGCAGCTTGAAGGGAGGGGGTGTCGAGCAGTACTTC
NA	NA	TRBV6-5	TRBJ2-1	CASRRPGFYNEQFF	TGTGCCAGCAGGCGACCGGGATTCTACAATGAGCAGTTCTTC
NA	NA	TRBV6-6	TRBJ1-1	CASSYPQGSEAFF	TGTGCCAGCAGTTACCCCCAGGGGTCTGAAGCTTTCTTT
NA	NA	TRBV9	TRBJ1-2	CASSVAQGHYGYTF	TGTGCCAGCAGCGTAGCTCAGGGGCACTATGGCTACACCTTC
NA	NA	TRBV28	TRBJ1-4	CASSLAAPPGKLFF	TGTGCCAGCAGTTTAGCAGCCCCTCCAGGGAAACTGTTTTTT
TRBD1	few	TRBV2	TRBJ1-5	CASSDLDRGQPQHF	TGTGCCAGCAGTGACTTGGACAGGGGTCAGCCCCAGCATTTT
NA	NA	TRBV6-1	TRBJ2-7	CASSEVSYSYEQYF	TGTGCCAGCAGTGAAGTCTCTTACTCCTACGAGCAGTACTTC
NA	once	TRBV4-1	TRBJ1-5	CASSRGETDSNQPQHF	TGCGCCAGCAGCCGGGGGGAGACAGATAGCAATCAGCCCCAGCATTTT
NA	NA	TRBV30	TRBJ2-1	CAWGTNEQFF	TGTGCCTGGGGGACTAATGAGCAGTTCTTC
NA	NA	TRBV11-1	TRBJ2-7	CASSPGQLTLFEQYF	TGTGCCAGCAGCCCCGGACAGCTTACCCTATTCGAGCAGTACTTC
NA	NA	TRBV3-1/TRBV3-2	TRBJ2-1	CASSFWTDYNEQFF	TGTGCCAGCAGCTTTTGGACTGACTACAATGAGCAGTTCTTC
NA	NA	TRBV4-1	TRBJ1-1	CASSHPATRRVAIF	TGCGCCAGCAGCCACCCCGCAACCCGACGGGTTGCGATCTTT
NA	few	TRBV27	TRBJ2-7	CATSQGYLYEQYF	TGTGCCACCAGCCAGGGATATCTTTACGAGCAGTACTTC
TRBD1	NA	TRBV9	TRBJ2-1	CASSETLTGGIYNEQFF	TGTGCCAGCAGCGAGACCCTTACAGGGGGCATCTACAATGAGCAGTTCTTC
TRBD2	NA	TRBV6-5	TRBJ2-1	CASSRPSGGPNEQFF	TGTGCCAGCAGCCGACCTAGCGGGGGGCCCAATGAGCAGTTCTTC
TRBD1	NA	TRBV11-2	TRBJ1-1	CASSFGQEGMNTEAFF	TGTGCCAGCAGCTTTGGACAGGAGGGAATGAACACTGAAGCTTTCTTT
TRBD2	NA	TRBV5-1	TRBJ2-1	CASSLTFPGLAYNEQFF	TGCGCCAGCAGCTTGACTTTCCCGGGACTAGCCTACAATGAGCAGTTCTTC
TRBD1	once	TRBV18	TRBJ2-7	CASSPRTGGSYEQYF	TGTGCCAGCTCACCCAGGACAGGGGGGTCTTACGAGCAGTACTTC
NA	NA	TRBV6-1	TRBJ2-7	CASSEAGHYEQYF	TGTGCCAGCAGTGAAGCGGGCCACTACGAGCAGTACTTC
NA	NA	TRBV3-1/TRBV3-2	TRBJ1-6	CASSQAGGRVSSPLHF	TGTGCCAGCAGCCAGGCGGGGGGCAGGGTTAGTTCACCCCTCCACTTT
TRBD2	NA	TRBV18	TRBJ2-3	CASSPPWGAGEPDTQYF	TGTGCCAGCTCACCGCCGTGGGGAGCGGGAGAACCAGATACGCAGTATTTT
NA	NA	TRBV4-1	TRBJ1-4	CASSPHSPTNEKLFF	TGCGCCAGCAGCCCTCACAGCCCAACTAATGAAAAACTGTTTTTT
TRBD2	NA	TRBV30	TRBJ2-7	CAWSSSGSWNEQYF	TGTGCCTGGAGTTCGAGCGGGAGTTGGAACGAGCAGTACTTC
TRBD2	NA	TRBV30	TRBJ2-7	CAWRSGLSGGEQYF	TGTGCCTGGAGAAGCGGGTTAAGCGGGGGGGAGCAGTACTTC
NA	NA	TRBV6-5	TRBJ2-2	CASLKGGGNTGELFF	TGTGCCAGCCTCAAGGGGGGAGGGAACACCGGGGAGCTGTTTTTT
TRBD2	NA	TRBV27	TRBJ2-3	CASSLWGSGSRDTQYF	TGTGCCAGCAGTTTATGGGGCAGCGGGAGCAGAGATACGCAGTATTTT
NA	NA	TRBV11-2	TRBJ2-5	CASSLEGETQYF	TGTGCCAGCAGCTTAGAGGGCGAGACCCAGTACTTC
TRBD1	NA	TRBV28	TRBJ2-5	CASSAVAGGWGVQETQYF	TGTGCCAGCAGTGCCGTGGCAGGGGGCTGGGGTGTCCAAGAGACCCAGTACTTC
NA	NA	TRBV29-1	TRBJ1-1	CSVRRGTLNTEAFF	TGCAGCGTTCGGCGGGGGACCCTAAACACTGAAGCTTTCTTT
NA	NA	TRBV29-1	TRBJ2-1	CSVEGQVSYNEQFF	TGCAGCGTTGAAGGGCAGGTTTCCTACAATGAGCAGTTCTTC